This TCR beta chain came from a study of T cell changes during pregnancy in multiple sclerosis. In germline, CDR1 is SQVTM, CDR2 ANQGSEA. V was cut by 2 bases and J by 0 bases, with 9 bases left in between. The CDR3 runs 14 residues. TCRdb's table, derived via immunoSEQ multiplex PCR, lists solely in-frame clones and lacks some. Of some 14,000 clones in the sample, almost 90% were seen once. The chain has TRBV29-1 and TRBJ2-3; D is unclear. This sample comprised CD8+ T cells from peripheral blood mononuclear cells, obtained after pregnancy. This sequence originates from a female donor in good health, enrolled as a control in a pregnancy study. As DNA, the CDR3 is TGCAGCGTTGAACTCCCTACTAGCACAGATACGCAGTATTTT. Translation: CSVELPTSTDTQYF.